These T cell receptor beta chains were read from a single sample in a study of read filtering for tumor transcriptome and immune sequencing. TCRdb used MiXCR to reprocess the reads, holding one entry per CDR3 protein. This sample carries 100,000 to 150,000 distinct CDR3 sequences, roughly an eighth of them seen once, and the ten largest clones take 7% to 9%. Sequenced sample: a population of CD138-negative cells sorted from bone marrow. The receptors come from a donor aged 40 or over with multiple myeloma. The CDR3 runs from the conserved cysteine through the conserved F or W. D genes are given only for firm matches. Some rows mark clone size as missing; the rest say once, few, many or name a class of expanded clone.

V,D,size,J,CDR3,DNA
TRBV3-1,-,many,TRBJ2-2,CASSQDPGRGTGELFF,TGTGCCAGCAGCCAAGATCCGGGGCGGGGCACCGGGGAGCTGTTTTTT
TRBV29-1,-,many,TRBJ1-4,CSARDGRAGEKLFF,TGCAGCGCCAGAGATGGGAGGGCCGGTGAAAAACTGTTTTTT
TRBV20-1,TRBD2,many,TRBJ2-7,CRSGRAKSYEQYF,TGCAGAAGCGGGAGGGCTAAATCCTACGAGCAGTACTTC
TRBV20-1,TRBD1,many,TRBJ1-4,CSARDPGQDATNEKLFF,TGCAGTGCTAGAGACCCCGGACAGGACGCAACTAATGAAAAACTGTTTTTT
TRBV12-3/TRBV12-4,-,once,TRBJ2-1,CASSRDALKEQFF,TGTGCCAGCTCGAGGGACGCCCTCAAGGAGCAGTTCTTC
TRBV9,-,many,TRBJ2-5,CASSVGQASETQYF,TGTGCCAGCAGCGTAGGACAGGCGTCAGAGACCCAGTACTTC
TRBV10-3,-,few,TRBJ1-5,CAISTGPRGQPQHF,TGTGCCATCAGTACGGGACCACGGGGACAGCCCCAGCATTTT
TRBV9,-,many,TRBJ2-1,CASSVGEKYNEQFF,TGTGCCAGCAGCGTAGGAGAGAAGTACAATGAGCAGTTCTTC
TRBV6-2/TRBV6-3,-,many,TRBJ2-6,CASRGGPGSGANVLTF,TGTGCCAGCAGAGGAGGCCCCGGCTCTGGGGCCAACGTCCTGACTTTC
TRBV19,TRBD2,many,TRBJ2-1,CASSIDRERGGRDEQFF,TGTGCCAGTAGTATAGATAGAGAGCGGGGGGGTAGGGATGAGCAGTTCTTC
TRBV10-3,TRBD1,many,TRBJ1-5,CAISWTGNSNQPQHF,TGTGCCATCAGCTGGACAGGGAACAGCAATCAGCCCCAGCATTTT
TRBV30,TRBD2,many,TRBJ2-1,CAWASGEGYEQFF,TGTGCCTGGGCTAGCGGGGAGGGGTATGAGCAGTTCTTC
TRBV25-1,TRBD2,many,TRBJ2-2,CASSDTSGRSATGELFF,TGTGCCAGCAGTGATACTAGCGGGAGGTCGGCCACCGGGGAGCTGTTTTTT
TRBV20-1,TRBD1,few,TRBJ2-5,CSASLTGQETQYF,TGCAGTGCTAGTTTGACAGGGCAGGAGACCCAGTACTTC
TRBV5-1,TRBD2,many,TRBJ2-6,CASSYLAGRSGANVLTF,TGCGCCAGCAGCTACTTAGCGGGGCGCTCTGGGGCCAACGTCCTGACTTTC
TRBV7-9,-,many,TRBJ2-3,CASSFLIWGDTQYF,TGTGCCAGCAGCTTTTTAATCTGGGGAGATACGCAGTATTTT
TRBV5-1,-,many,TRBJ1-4,CASSLDAPEEKLFF,TGCGCCAGCAGCTTGGACGCCCCTGAGGAAAAACTGTTTTTT
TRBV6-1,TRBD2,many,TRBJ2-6,CATGTSSSSGANVLTF,TGTGCCACCGGGACTAGCTCCAGCTCTGGGGCCAACGTCCTGACTTTC
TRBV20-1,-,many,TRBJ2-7,CSASDITYEQYF,TGCAGTGCTTCAGACATCACCTACGAGCAGTACTTC
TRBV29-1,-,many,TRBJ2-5,CSVVGQKYQETQYF,TGCAGCGTTGTTGGGCAGAAGTACCAAGAGACCCAGTACTTC
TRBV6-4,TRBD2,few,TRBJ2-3,CASSDLAGATDTQYF,TGTGCCAGCAGTGACTTGGCGGGAGCCACAGATACGCAGTATTTT
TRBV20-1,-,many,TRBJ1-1,CSAFTVGQNTEAFF,TGCAGTGCCTTTACCGTGGGGCAGAACACTGAAGCTTTCTTT
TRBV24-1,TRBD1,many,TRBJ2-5,CATSDQSGGQETQYF,TGTGCCACCAGTGACCAATCAGGGGGCCAAGAGACCCAGTACTTC
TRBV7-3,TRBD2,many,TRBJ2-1,CASSLRGGRTFGNEQFF,TGTGCCAGCAGCTTAAGGGGCGGGAGAACGTTTGGCAATGAGCAGTTCTTC
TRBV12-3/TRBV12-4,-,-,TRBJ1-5,CASSLRKDSNQPQHF,TGTGCCAGCAGCTTACGGAAGGATAGCAATCAGCCCCAGCATTTT
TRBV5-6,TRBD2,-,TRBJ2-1,CACNRLAGEGNEEFF,TGTGCCTGCAACCGACTAGCGGGAGAGGGTAATGAGGAGTTCTTC
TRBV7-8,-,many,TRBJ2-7,CASSPRTSEQYF,TGTGCCAGCAGCCCCCGGACAAGCGAGCAGTACTTC
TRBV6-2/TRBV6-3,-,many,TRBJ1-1,CASSWVNTEAFF,TGTGCCAGCAGCTGGGTCAACACTGAAGCTTTCTTT
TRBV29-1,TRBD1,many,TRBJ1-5,CSVVPNIKDRGQQPQHF,TGCAGCGTTGTCCCCAATATCAAAGACAGGGGACAGCAGCCCCAGCATTTT
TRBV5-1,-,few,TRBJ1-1,CASSHFLRRKGVGTEAFF,TGCGCCAGCAGCCATTTTCTTCGCAGGAAGGGTGTTGGCACTGAAGCTTTCTTT
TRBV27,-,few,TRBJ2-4,CASSPGTGKNIQYF,TGTGCCAGCAGTCCGGGGACTGGGAAAAACATTCAGTACTTC
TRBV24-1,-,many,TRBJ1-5,CATSDPGGNQPQHF,TGTGCCACCAGTGACCCGGGGGGCAATCAGCCCCAGCATTTT
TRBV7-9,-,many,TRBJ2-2,CASSHTGELFF,TGTGCCAGCAGCCATACCGGGGAGCTGTTTTTT
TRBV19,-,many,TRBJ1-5,CASSRQRNQPQHF,TGTGCCAGTAGTCGCCAGAGGAATCAGCCCCAGCATTTT
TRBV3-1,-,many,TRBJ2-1,CASSQVEAEQFF,TGTGCCAGCAGCCAAGTGGAGGCTGAGCAGTTCTTC
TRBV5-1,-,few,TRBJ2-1,CASSLVLGGGSYNEQFF,TGCGCCAGCAGCTTGGTATTGGGAGGGGGATCCTACAATGAGCAGTTCTTC
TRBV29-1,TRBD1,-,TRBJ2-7,CSVAGQTTYEQYF,TGCAGCGTTGCGGGACAGACTACCTACGAGCAGTACTTC
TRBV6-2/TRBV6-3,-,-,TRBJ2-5,CASTTGWMQETQYF,TGTGCCTCCACAACGGGATGGATGCAAGAGACCCAGTACTTC
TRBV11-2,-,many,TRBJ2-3,CASSLRRGSWGPGDTQYF,TGTGCCAGCAGCTTACGGAGGGGTAGCTGGGGGCCCGGGGATACGCAGTATTTT
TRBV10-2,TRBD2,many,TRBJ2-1,CAISDQRGNEQFF,TGCGCCATCTCGGATCAGCGGGGCAATGAGCAGTTCTTC
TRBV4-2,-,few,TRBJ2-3,CASSQGSQQKAQYF,TGTGCCAGCAGCCAAGGATCTCAGCAGAAGGCGCAGTATTTT
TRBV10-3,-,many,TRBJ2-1,CAISEGGGEQFF,TGTGCCATCAGCGAGGGGGGTGGTGAGCAGTTCTTC
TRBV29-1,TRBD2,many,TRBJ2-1,CSVGGLPKGNEQFF,TGCAGCGTTGGGGGACTACCCAAAGGGAATGAGCAGTTCTTC
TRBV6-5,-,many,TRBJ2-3,CASSPSGEDTQYF,TGTGCCAGCAGTCCCTCCGGGGAAGATACGCAGTATTTT
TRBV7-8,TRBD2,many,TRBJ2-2,CASSSGTSVNTGELFF,TGTGCCAGCAGTTCCGGGACTAGCGTTAACACCGGGGAGCTGTTTTTT
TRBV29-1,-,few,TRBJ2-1,CSVSRGSAWDNEQFF,TGCAGCGTCAGTCGGGGCAGCGCATGGGACAATGAGCAGTTCTTC
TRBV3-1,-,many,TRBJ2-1,CASSQARNEQFF,TGTGCCAGCAGCCAAGCCCGGAACGAGCAGTTCTTC
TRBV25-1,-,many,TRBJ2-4,CASSTGFRGIQYF,TGTGCCAGCAGCACGGGCTTTAGGGGTATTCAGTACTTC
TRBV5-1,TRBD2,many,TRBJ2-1,CASSLGSGSPYNEQFF,TGCGCCAGCAGCTTGGGGAGCGGGAGTCCATACAATGAGCAGTTCTTC
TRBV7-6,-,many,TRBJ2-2,CASSPSSPAGELFF,TGTGCCAGCAGCCCGAGCAGCCCGGCCGGGGAGCTGTTTTTT